This TCR beta chain was identified in a study of T-cell reconstitution after alpha-beta-depleted transplantation in children (TCRdb year 2016). Looking at the study overall: The study quantitatively tracked T-cell immune reconstitution after TCRalphabeta/CD19-depleted allogeneic hematopoietic cell transplantation in children using TCR repertoire profiling. What the authors observed across the whole study: About two months after transplant, the apparently early recovery of alphabetaT-cell counts reportedly depended on just several hundred clones that had expanded rapidly and came from non-depleted graft cells. The high TCRbeta diversity at day 60 in some patients was ascribed to recipient T cells and intrathymic progenitors that had survived conditioning. The frequencies of hyperexpanded clones fell over the following months, and after one year, T-cell counts and TCRbeta diversity were mostly attributed to newly produced T cells.

The library was built by means of PCR. The sample was run on an Illumina HiSeq 2500. Molecular barcoding was employed in the preparation of TCR libraries, with unique molecular identifiers being used to normalize TCRbeta repertoire quantification. TCRdb applied fastp at Q25 and MiXCR to the public reads, then kept only in-frame beta chains. Rows are unified per CDR3 protein, each entry keeping the most common DNA and genes. The sample table lists approximately 650,000 distinct CDR3 sequences, around 12% of them with a count of one. The top ten clonotypes cover roughly 0.84% of the sample. For this clonotype: This clone's antigen is unknown. Qualities for individual bases were not recorded, and no much larger clone is one base off.

The germline V gene specifies SGHVS as CDR1 and FNYEAQ as CDR2. The CDR3 runs 15 residues from the cysteine to the phenylalanine. Just CDR3 DNA is preserved here, 45 bases in frame from base 1. V and J are truncated by 0 bases and 5 bases respectively, leaving an intervening sequence of 10 bases. The treatment or condition label, as the study defines it: allogeneic hematopoietic cell transplantation with graft depleted of TCRalphabeta T cells and CD19 B cells. TCRalphabeta/CD19-depleted allogeneic hematopoietic cell grafts were given to the transplant recipients, all of whom were children. This TCR derives from a girl aged 2 to 10 with congenital amegakaryocytic thrombocytopenia, due to receive a stem cell transplant. The chain was built from TRBV7-6 and TRBJ2-2, with no confident D gene call. Source: PBMCs, taken before TCRalphabeta/CD19-depleted stem cell transplant. The DNA sequence reads TGTGCCAGCAGCTTAGCCGAAGATGGTACCGGGGAGCTGTTTTTT. It codes for CASSLAEDGTGELFF.